This TCR beta chain derives from a study of T-cell memory formation after mild COVID-19. Whole-study results and caveats: Contracting CD8+ clones were enriched in EMRA, CD4+ mainly in CM and EM.

Regarding this clonotype: Its cognate antigen is unknown.

TCRdb re-derived calls from the 5' RACE reads in MiXCR, one entry per CDR3 protein. The sample holds about 420,000 distinct CDR3 sequences, under 25% seen once. V lost 5 bases and J 5 bases, leaving 15 bases between the germline ends. The CDR3 has 15 amino acids. In germline, CDR1 is SEHNR, CDR2 FQNEAQ (reference sequence). The V gene is TRBV7-9, the J gene TRBJ1-4, with no clear D. Sequencing used PBMCs or a T cell subset sorted from them (not recorded which). The source of this sequence is an adult woman who had mild COVID-19 (a few samples of this study predate the infection). Cell type and time point are not known. CDR3 nucleotides: TGTGCCAGCAGCCCAAACCTAATTTGGAATGAAAAACTGTTTTTT. Protein sequence: CASSPNLIWNEKLFF.